What follows are 10 T cell receptor beta chains derived from one specimen sequenced in a study of T cells after posttransplantation cyclophosphamide. Sequenced by immunoSEQ multiplex PCR; TCRdb stores in-frame clones only, minus some. The sample shows more than 20,000 clones, around 91% of them seen only once. Control samples came 1 year after myeloablative marrow transplants with methotrexate plus calcineurin inhibitor. The sample here was PBMCs, taken roughly 350 days after allogeneic stem cell transplant with calcineurin inhibitor and methotrexate. These TCRs come from a female patient aged 30-39 years who received an allogeneic stem cell transplant from an unrelated donor, was CMV-positive, and had acute and chronic GVHD. Some T cells may arise from the graft donor.

The chain links TRBV4-3 to TRBJ1-2, with TRBD1 as a possible D gene (5 bases). Germline V CDR1 and CDR2: LGHNA, YSLEER. Trimming took off 0 bases at V and 14 bases at J, with 10 bases between the two ends. The CDR3 is 11 amino acids. CDR3 nucleotides: TGCGCCAGCAGCCAAGAAGGGGCTAAGACCTTC. It codes for CASSQEGAKTF.

This clone occurred a few times. V usage is TRBV10-1 and J usage is TRBJ1-1; no reliable D call. V lost 0 bases to trimming and J lost 4 bases, with 9 bases between them. CDR1 and CDR2 from the germline V gene are WNHNN and SYGVQD (reference sequence). The CDR3 has 14 amino acids. The CDR3 nucleotides read TGCGCCAGCAGTGAGTCAAGAGGGCTCACTGAAGCTTTCTTT. Translation: CASSESRGLTEAFF.

The rearrangement links TRBV21-1 to TRBJ2-7; the table gives TRBD2 as D, unverified against the DNA. TRBV21-1 is a listed pseudogene. This CDR3 has 23 amino acids. The CDR3 DNA follows: TGTGCCAGCAGCAAATCGACCCTGCGTTTAGGTGATAGCGGGAGTACGCGCTCCTACGAGCAGTACGTC. Translating gives CASSKSTLRLGDSGSTRSYEQYV.

V is TRBV2 and J is TRBJ2-1; 12 bases are a match to TRBD2. CDR3 size: 18 residues. With V trimmed by 6 bases and J by 0 bases, 9 bases remained unmatched. The germline CDR1 and CDR2 sequences are SNHLY and FYNNEI. For the CDR3, the DNA is TGTGCCAGCAGCAATTCGGCTAGCGGGAGGGCCTCCTACAATGAGCAGTTCTTC. Residues: CASSNSASGRASYNEQFF.

In DNA, the CDR3 is TGTGCCAGCTCACCAGGAGGGAGCTCCTACAATGAGCAGTTCTTC. It yields the protein CASSPGGSSYNEQFF. The chain uses TRBV18 and TRBJ2-1; D may be TRBD2 (6 bases). There are 15 residues in the CDR3. CDR1 and CDR2 (germline): KGHSH, LQKENI. Trimming left V 2 bases short and J 0 bases short, with 8 bases between.

V gene TRBV19 combines with J gene TRBJ1-2; maybe TRBD1 (5 bases). Germline loops: CDR1 LNHDA, CDR2 SQIVND (reference sequence). Trimming pared 3 bases from V and 4 bases from J, leaving 9 bases between. CDR3 length equals 13 residues. The CDR3 spells CASSMGGAYGYTF. For the CDR3, the DNA is TGTGCCAGTAGTATGGGTGGGGCCTATGGCTACACCTTC. Full variable domain (remainder filled in from reference TRBV19 and TRBJ1-2): DGGITQSPKYLFRKEGQNVTLSCEQNLNHDAMYWYRQDPGQGLRLIYYSQIVNDFQKGDIAEGYSVSREKKESFPLTVTSAQKNPTAFYLCASSMGGAYGYTFGSGTRLTVV.

The gene calls are TRBV7-2 and TRBJ1-1; the D is unclear. The V gene's germline CDR1 is SGHTA and CDR2 FQGNSA. This CDR3 has 13 residues. The germline V and J ends were trimmed by 1 base and 2 bases, with 5 bases remaining between them. In nucleotides, the CDR3 is TGTGCCAGCAGCTTAGACAGTAACACTGAAGCTTTCTTT. Amino acid sequence: CASSLDSNTEAFF.

The gene calls are TRBV5-6 and TRBJ2-7, with 11 nucleotides matching TRBD2. V trimming: 0 bases; J trimming: 5 bases; junction bases outside the gene matches: 7. CDR3 size: 16 residues. Germline V gives CDR1 SGHDT, CDR2 YYEEEE. CDR3 loop: CASSLADLAGGNEQYF. As DNA, the CDR3 is TGTGCCAGCAGCTTGGCAGATCTAGCGGGAGGAAACGAGCAGTACTTC.

This chain joins TRBV10-3 and TRBJ2-7; no reliable D call. CDR3 length: 12 residues. Trimming removed 6 bases at V and 0 bases at J, with 6 bases between. Germline V gene data show CDR1 as ENHRY and CDR2 as SYGVKD. The CDR3 bases are TGTGCCATCAGCGATAGCTCCTACGAGCAGTACTTC. Residues: CAISDSSYEQYF.

The rearrangement joins TRBV5-8 to TRBJ2-5; 10 bases line up with TRBD2. V was clipped by 3 bases and J by 6 bases; unmatched bases: 11. This CDR3 region has 16 residues. CDR1 and CDR2 (germline): SGHTS, YDEGEE. The CDR3 DNA reads as TGTGCCAGCAGCTGGCGGCCTAGCGGGAGAGTCAAGACCCAGTACTTC. This codes for CASSWRPSGRVKTQYF.